This T cell receptor beta chain was recovered during a study of Ad26.COV2.S vaccination and SARS-CoV-2 variants. Treatment described: over 15 received Ad26.COV2.S at low or high dose, single or two shots; about 5 received placebo; per-sample allocation not given. The samples date from day 63 after the first vaccine or placebo injection. Clones were sequenced by immunoSEQ multiplex PCR, and TCRdb holds only the in-frame ones, with some missing. The table lists 400,000 to 450,000 clones, about 90% of them singletons. CDR3 length equals 13 residues. J lost 6 bases, V lost 2 bases, and 4 bases had no gene match. From germline, CDR1 is SGHRS and CDR2 YFSETQ.

This rearrangement joins TRBV5-1 to TRBJ2-7; 8 bases match TRBD1. The source is a person between 18 and 65 years old who received the Ad26.COV2.S COVID-19 vaccine or a placebo. The sample was peripheral blood, taken in a trial of Ad26.COV2.S vaccine versus placebo. The CDR3 coding sequence is TGCGCCAGCAGCTTACCGGACAGGGTCGAGCAGTACTTC. This sequence encodes CASSLPDRVEQYF.